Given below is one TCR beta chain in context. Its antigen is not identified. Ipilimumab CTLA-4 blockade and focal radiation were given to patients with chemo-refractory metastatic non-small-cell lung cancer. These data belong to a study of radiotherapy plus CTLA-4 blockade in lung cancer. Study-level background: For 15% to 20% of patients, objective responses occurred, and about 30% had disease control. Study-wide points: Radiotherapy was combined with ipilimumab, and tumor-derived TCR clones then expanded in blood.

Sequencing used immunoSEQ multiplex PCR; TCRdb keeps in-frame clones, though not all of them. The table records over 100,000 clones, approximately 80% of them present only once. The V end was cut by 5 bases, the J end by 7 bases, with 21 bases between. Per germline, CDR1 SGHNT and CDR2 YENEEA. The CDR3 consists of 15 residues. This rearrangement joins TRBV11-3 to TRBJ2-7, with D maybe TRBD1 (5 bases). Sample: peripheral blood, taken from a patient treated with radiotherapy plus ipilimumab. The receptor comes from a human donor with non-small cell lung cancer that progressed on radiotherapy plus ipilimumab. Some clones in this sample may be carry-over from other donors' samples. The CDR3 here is CASSPRGTKVGEQYF. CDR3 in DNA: TGTGCCAGCAGCCCAAGGGGTACAAAAGTAGGGGAGCAGTACTTC.